Following are 7 T cell receptor beta chains from one sample sequenced in a study of blood T cell repertoires in COVID-19. The table came from immunoSEQ multiplex PCR; TCRdb's copy has only in-frame clones and leaves some out. The table records about 320,000 clones, 90% to 95% of them present only once. The specimen was PBMCs or T cells enriched from blood (not recorded which). The source of these receptors is a woman aged 25 to 45 who had been exposed to COVID-19.

The chain is built from TRBV6-5 and TRBJ2-1; a weak D match, TRBD1 (5 bases). The CDR3 is 15 amino acids. The germline V gene has CDR1 MNHEY and CDR2 SVGAGI. V was clipped by 2 bases and J by 1 base, with 9 bases between them. The CDR3 nucleotides read TGTGCCAGCAGTTACCAGGGTTCTTCCTACAATGAGCAGTTCTTC. This codes for CASSYQGSSYNEQFF.

This clone was found a few times. The chain carries TRBV5-1 and TRBJ1-6; 8 bases map to TRBD1. CDR1 and CDR2 from the germline V gene are SGHRS and YFSETQ. V lost 0 bases, J lost 6 bases, and 5 bases stayed unmatched. The CDR3 covers 16 residues. The CDR3 region is CASSLVQGGSNSPLHF. DNA of the CDR3: TGCGCCAGCAGCTTGGTACAGGGGGGAAGTAATTCACCCCTCCACTTT. Using reference TRBV5-1 and TRBJ1-6 for the parts outside the CDR3, the full variable domain is KAGVTQTPRYLIKTRGQQVTLSCSPISGHRSVSWYQQTPGQGLQFLFEYFSETQRNKGNFPGRFSGRQFSNSRSEMNVSTLELGDSALYLCASSLVQGGSNSPLHFGNGTRLTVT.

The chain links TRBV5-5 to TRBJ2-5, with D possibly being TRBD2 (6 bases). The CDR3 extends over 14 amino acids. CDR1 SGHKS and CDR2 YYEKEE come from the germline V gene (reference sequence). Trimming took off 3 bases at V and 2 bases at J, with 11 bases between the two ends. In DNA, the CDR3 is TGTGCCAGCAGCTCGGGACTGGTACAAGAGACCCAGTACTTC. It yields the protein CASSSGLVQETQYF.

This chain joins TRBV29-1 and TRBJ1-3; 8 bases fit TRBD1. The CDR3 is made up of 13 amino acids. CDR1 SQVTM and CDR2 ANQGSEA come from the germline V gene. The J segment lost 2 bases and the V segment lost 7 bases, leaving 4 bases of the junction unmatched. The CDR3 here is CSARTGTGNTIYF. In nucleotides, the CDR3 is TGCAGCGCCAGGACAGGGACTGGAAACACCATATATTTT.

The DNA for the CDR3 is TGTGCCGGTGACAGGGTAGGTCACGAGCAGTACTTC. Translation gives CAGDRVGHEQYF. This rearrangement joins TRBV7-9 to TRBJ2-7; 7 positions agree with TRBD1. Germline assignment: CDR1 SEHNR and CDR2 FQNEAQ (reference sequence). The CDR3 extends over 12 amino acids. After removal of 11 bases from V and 5 bases from J, the junction contained 9 bases not matched to a gene.

V usage is TRBV6-5 and J usage is TRBJ1-2; D remains unclear. CDR3 length: 15 residues. Trimming removed 6 bases at V and 8 bases at J, with 22 bases between. Germline CDR1 and CDR2: MNHEY and SVGAGI. The DNA of the CDR3 is TGTGCCAGCAGGTTGGGAGGGCCCCTGAGATGGGGCTACACCTTC. Amino acid sequence: CASRLGGPLRWGYTF.

The chain recombines TRBV7-6 with TRBJ1-5, with a tentative D call TRBD1 (5 bases). This CDR3 has 16 amino acids. Germline assignment: CDR1 SGHVS and CDR2 FNYEAQ. Trimming stripped 2 bases from V and 8 bases from J, with 19 bases between. The CDR3 loop is CASSLPSGRPGKPQHF. The CDR3 bases are TGTGCCAGCAGCTTACCTTCAGGGCGTCCCGGTAAGCCCCAGCATTTT.